This TCR beta chain was recorded in a study of Tregs in tolerant kidney transplant recipients. Comments on this clone: Its antigen is as yet unknown.

The table came from immunoSEQ multiplex PCR; TCRdb's copy has only in-frame clones and leaves some out. The top ten clones hold about 0.61% of a sample with about 83,000 clones, 95% to 98% of them seen once. Regarding the study as a whole: Antigen-driven expansion was suggested because donor-specific Tregs expanded more than all Tregs in tolerant patients. Findings come from small patient numbers and require larger validation. Nucleotide sequences could not be compared across some patients' samples due to primer changes.

The sequences come from CD4+ T cells from blood, collected before the transplant. The origin of this receptor is a human donor who received a combined kidney and bone marrow transplant.

The CDR3 region has the DNA TGTGCCAGCAGCCAAGTTAGCGGGGGAATGTCCAATGAGCAGTTCTTC. This sequence encodes CASSQVSGGMSNEQFF. The rearrangement links TRBV4-2 to TRBJ2-1; the match to TRBD2 covers 9 bases. CDR1 and CDR2 from the germline V gene are LGHNA and YNFKEQ. V trimming: 1 base; J trimming: 6 bases; junction bases outside the gene matches: 7. The CDR3 runs to 16 residues.